The present T cell receptor (beta chain) was sequenced within a study of cytomegalovirus exposure and HLA in healthy donors. V was pared by 4 bases and J by 0 bases, with 13 bases between. The germline gives CDR1 ENHRY, CDR2 SYGVKD. The CDR3 is made up of 15 amino acids. Concerning this clone itself: Its matching antigen is unknown.

In the PCR, 60 Vbeta and 13 Jbeta primers were used. TCRdb keeps only in-frame clones here, not all; method: immunoSEQ multiplex PCR. The data hold roughly 130,000 clones, with approximately 61% observed a single time. Overall study results and limits: Certain sequence variants were highly shared and formed a cluster, and this cluster was likely a sequencing artifact. HLA allele associations emerged for 17,000 or so TCR beta sequences in a later analysis, at 0.05 false discovery rate.

This rearrangement joins TRBV10-3 to TRBJ2-7; tentatively, D is TRBD1 (6 bases). Sequences were obtained from PBMCs. The TCR comes from a man aged 25-40 years in good health and CMV-seropositive. For the CDR3, the DNA is TGTGCCATCAGTGGGGGGCAAGACCCCTCCTACGAGCAGTACTTC. This encodes CAISGGQDPSYEQYF.